This TCR beta chain was documented in a study of blood T cells in healthy people across ages. Overall study results and limits: Higher diversity, along with more naive CD4+ cells, distinguished long-lived donors from aged donors.

Together with a sample-barcoded 5' primer, a J-beta primer mix was included in a second PCR lasting about 6 to 11 cycles. TCRdb recomputed calls from the 5' RACE reads with MiXCR, one row per CDR3 protein. The data contain 800,000 or so distinct CDR3 sequences, roughly 25% of them singletons. The CDR3 has 15 amino acids. As regards this clonotype: Its antigen is unidentified.

Separately, the same data were catalogued under a study of T cells of mothers and their children. From that study: Second-round PCR products received sample barcodes and 2-4 random nucleotides from the M1S primer. Every mother supplied over 10 million TCR beta CDR3 reads and every child a few million.

The origin of this receptor is a boy between 5 and 17 years old in good health. Sequenced material: blood. V gene TRBV21-1 combines with J gene TRBJ1-2. TRBV21-1 is deemed a pseudogene. In DNA form, the CDR3 reads TGTGCCAGCAGCAACGAAACGGGGGGGCCCTATGGCTACACCTTC. Translating it yields CASSNETGGPYGYTF.